A single T cell receptor (beta chain) is shown here with its context. Its antigen is undetermined. This specimen comes from a study of cytomegalovirus exposure and HLA in healthy donors. Study details: The same platform was used for the 130 or so validation repertoires as for the 666 first-cohort repertoires, as reported in a later analysis. The study, taken as a whole, reports: Around 160 TCR beta chains were listed as cytomegalovirus-associated. Testing in vitro showed three CMV-associated chains specific for CMV antigens.

From germline, CDR1 is MNHEY and CDR2 SMNVEV (reference sequence). The CDR3 length is 15 residues. With V trimmed by 5 bases and J by 8 bases, 6 bases remained unmatched. The protocol was immunoSEQ multiplex PCR, while the TCRdb copy is restricted to in-frame clones and leaves out a portion. The data hold approximately 300,000 clones, with 86% observed a single time. V and J are TRBV27 and TRBJ2-1; TRBD2 aligns across 13 bases. The sample taken for sequencing was PBMCs. The sequence was obtained from a woman aged 18-29 years in good health and CMV-seronegative. CDR3 protein: CASSPGTSGTDEQFF. CDR3 sequence (DNA): TGTGCCAGCAGTCCCGGGACTAGCGGGACGGATGAGCAGTTCTTC.